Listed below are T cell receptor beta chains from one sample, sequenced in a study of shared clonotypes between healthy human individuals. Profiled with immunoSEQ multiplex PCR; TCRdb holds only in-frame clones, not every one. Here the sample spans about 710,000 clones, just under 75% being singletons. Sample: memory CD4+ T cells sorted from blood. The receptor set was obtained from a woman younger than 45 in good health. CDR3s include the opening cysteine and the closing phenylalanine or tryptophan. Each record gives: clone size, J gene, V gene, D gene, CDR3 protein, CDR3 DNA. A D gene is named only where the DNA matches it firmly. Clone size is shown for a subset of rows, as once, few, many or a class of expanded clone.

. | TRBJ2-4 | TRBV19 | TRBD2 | CASSISSGRAGAKNIQYF | TGTGCCAGTAGTATATCTAGCGGGAGGGCCGGGGCCAAAAACATTCAGTACTTC
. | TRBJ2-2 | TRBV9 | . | CASSVGGGQNTGELFF | TGTGCCAGCAGCGTAGGGGGAGGACAGAACACCGGGGAGCTGTTTTTT
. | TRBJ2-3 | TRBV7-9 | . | CASSYTGEADTQYF | TGTGCCAGCAGCTATACGGGAGAAGCAGATACGCAGTATTTT
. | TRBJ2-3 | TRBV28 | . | CASSYRDTQYF | TGTGCCAGCAGTTACAGGGATACGCAGTATTTT
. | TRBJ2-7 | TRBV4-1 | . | CASSQWGGREQYF | TGCGCCAGCAGCCAATGGGGCGGGCGCGAGCAGTACTTC
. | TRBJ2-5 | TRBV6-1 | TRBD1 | CASSELDRRQTQYF | TGTGCCAGCAGTGAACTGGACAGGCGACAGACCCAGTACTTC
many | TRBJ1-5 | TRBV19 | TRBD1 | CASSMYTGQGVYQPQHF | TGTGCCAGTAGTATGTACACCGGACAGGGGGTTTATCAGCCCCAGCATTTT
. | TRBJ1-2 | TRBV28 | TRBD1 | CASSLKHRGRFGGANYGYTF | TGTGCCAGCAGTTTAAAGCACAGGGGGCGCTTCGGGGGAGCTAACTATGGCTACACCTTC
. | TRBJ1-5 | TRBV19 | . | CASSVGNQPQHF | TGTGCCAGTAGTGTAGGGAATCAGCCCCAGCATTTT
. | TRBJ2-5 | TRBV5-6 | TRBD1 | CASSSNRGNVKGTQYF | TGTGCCAGCAGCTCTAACAGGGGGAACGTCAAAGGGACCCAGTACTTC
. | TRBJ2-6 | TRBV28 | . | CASSSTGSGANVLTF | TGTGCCAGCAGTTCAACAGGCTCTGGGGCCAACGTCCTGACTTTC
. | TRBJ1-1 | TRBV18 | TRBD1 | CASSPGQMNTEAFF | TGTGCCAGCTCACCGGGACAGATGAACACTGAAGCTTTCTTT
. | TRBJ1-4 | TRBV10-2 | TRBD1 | CASSNQGGSNEKLFF | TGCGCCAGCAGCAACCAGGGGGGGTCTAATGAAAAACTGTTTTTT
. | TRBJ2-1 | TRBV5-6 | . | CASSLRTGSPYNEQFF | TGTGCCAGCAGCTTGAGAACGGGCTCACCTTACAATGAGCAGTTCTTC
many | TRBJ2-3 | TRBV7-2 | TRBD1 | CASYQGGSGRTDTQYF | TGTGCCAGTTATCAAGGGGGCAGCGGACGCACAGATACGCAGTATTTT
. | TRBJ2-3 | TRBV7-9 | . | CASKEGGSPIPTDTQYF | TGTGCCAGCAAAGAGGGTGGTAGTCCGATCCCCACAGATACGCAGTATTTT
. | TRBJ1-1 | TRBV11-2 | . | CASSLSTGFNTEAFF | TGTGCCAGCAGCCTCAGTACAGGATTTAACACTGAAGCTTTCTTT
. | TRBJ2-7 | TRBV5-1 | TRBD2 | CASSRSGSLVYEQYF | TGCGCCAGCAGCCGTAGCGGGAGCTTGGTTTACGAGCAGTACTTC
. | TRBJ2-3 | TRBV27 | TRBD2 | CASSQRTSGLRDTQYF | TGTGCCAGCAGTCAACGGACTAGCGGGTTACGGGATACGCAGTATTTT
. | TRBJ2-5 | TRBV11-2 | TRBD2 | CASSLVGYGLAYQETQYF | TGTGCCAGCAGCTTAGTAGGGTACGGACTAGCGTATCAAGAGACCCAGTACTTC
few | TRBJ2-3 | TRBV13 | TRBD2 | CASSSPPGTSATDTQYF | TGTGCCAGCAGCTCTCCTCCCGGGACTAGCGCCACAGATACGCAGTATTTT
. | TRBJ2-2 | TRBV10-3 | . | CAISESETPNTGELFF | TGTGCCATCAGTGAGTCAGAGACGCCGAACACCGGGGAGCTGTTTTTT
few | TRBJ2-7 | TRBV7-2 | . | CASSLDGGLDEQYF | TGTGCCAGCAGCTTAGATGGAGGTCTGGACGAGCAGTACTTC
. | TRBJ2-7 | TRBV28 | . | CASSNDRNHEQYF | TGTGCCAGCAGTAATGACAGGAACCACGAGCAGTACTTC
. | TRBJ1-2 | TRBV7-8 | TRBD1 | CASSWDGQARYTF | TGTGCCAGCAGCTGGGACGGACAGGCGCGCTACACCTTC
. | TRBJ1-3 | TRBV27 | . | CASSPGWISGNTIYF | TGTGCCAGCAGCCCTGGGTGGATCTCTGGAAACACCATATATTTT
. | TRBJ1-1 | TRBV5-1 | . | CASSLDLNTEAFF | TGCGCCAGCAGCTTGGATTTGAACACTGAAGCTTTCTTT
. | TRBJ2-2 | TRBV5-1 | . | CASSPFGGAPNTGELFF | TGCGCCAGCAGCCCTTTTGGGGGGGCGCCGAACACCGGGGAGCTGTTTTTT
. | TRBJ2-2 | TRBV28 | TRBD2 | CASNKAGSNTGELFF | TGTGCCAGTAATAAAGCGGGAAGCAACACCGGGGAGCTGTTTTTT
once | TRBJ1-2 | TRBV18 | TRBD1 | CASSPPGQGSDYGYTF | TGTGCCAGCTCACCACCAGGACAGGGGAGCGACTATGGCTACACCTTC
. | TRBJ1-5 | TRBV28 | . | CASGGDLLLGQPQHF | TGTGCCAGCGGTGGGGACCTACTTCTGGGTCAGCCCCAGCATTTT
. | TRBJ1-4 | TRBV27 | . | CASSPSPGRGGEKLFF | TGTGCCAGCAGTCCTAGCCCGGGCAGGGGAGGTGAAAAACTGTTTTTT
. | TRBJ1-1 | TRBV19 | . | CASSPRDGLNTEAFF | TGTGCCAGTAGTCCACGGGACGGCTTGAACACTGAAGCTTTCTTT
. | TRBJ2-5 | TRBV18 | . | CASSQGPEGAQYF | TGTGCCAGCTCACAGGGCCCAGAAGGTGCCCAGTACTTC
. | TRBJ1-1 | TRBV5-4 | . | CASSLVMGAGGEAFF | TGTGCCAGCAGCTTGGTAATGGGGGCGGGAGGTGAAGCTTTCTTT
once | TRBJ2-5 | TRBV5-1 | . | CASSSLSQQETQYF | TGCGCCAGCAGTTCCCTAAGTCAGCAAGAGACCCAGTACTTC
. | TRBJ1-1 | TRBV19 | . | CASSQQGATEAFF | TGTGCCAGTAGTCAGCAAGGGGCCACTGAAGCTTTCTTT
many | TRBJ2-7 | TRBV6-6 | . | CASSYSARYEQYF | TGTGCCAGCAGTTACTCGGCACGGTACGAGCAGTACTTC
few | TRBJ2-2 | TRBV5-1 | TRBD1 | CASSIGQGSNTGELFF | TGCGCCAGCAGCATCGGACAGGGGAGTAACACCGGGGAGCTGTTTTTT
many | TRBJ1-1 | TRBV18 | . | CASSSGTPVEAFF | TGTGCCAGCTCATCGGGGACACCCGTAGAAGCTTTCTTT
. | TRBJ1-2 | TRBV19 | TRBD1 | CASSTTGSYGYTF | TGTGCCAGTAGTACGACAGGGAGCTATGGCTACACCTTC
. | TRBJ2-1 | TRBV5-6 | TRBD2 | CASSSPSGSYNEQFF | TGTGCCAGCAGCTCCCCTAGCGGGAGTTACAATGAGCAGTTCTTC
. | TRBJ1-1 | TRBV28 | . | CASSKEMGWTEAFF | TGTGCCAGCAGCAAGGAGATGGGATGGACTGAAGCTTTCTTT
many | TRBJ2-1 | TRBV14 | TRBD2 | CASSQGTSGSQFITSFF | TGTGCCAGCAGCCAAGGAACCAGCGGGAGCCAATTTATAACCTCGTTCTTC
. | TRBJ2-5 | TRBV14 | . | CASSQGGLGLKRTQYF | TGTGCCAGCAGCCAAGGCGGGTTAGGACTCAAGAGAACCCAGTACTTC
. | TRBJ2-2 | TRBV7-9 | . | CASNPSVYTGELFF | TGTGCCAGCAACCCTAGCGTTTACACCGGGGAGCTGTTTTTT